These 14 T cell receptor beta chains share one sample of origin, sequenced in a study of blood T cell repertoires in COVID-19. The repertoire was sequenced with immunoSEQ multiplex PCR; TCRdb's copy has only in-frame clones and lacks some. This table holds a few hundred thousand clones, about 90% found once. Material: PBMCs or T cells enriched from blood (not recorded which). These receptors all come from a woman in her 30s who had recovered from COVID-19.

This clone was detected only a few times. The rearrangement uses TRBV29-1 and TRBJ1-1; D perhaps matches TRBD1 (5 bases). Looked up from germline, CDR1 is SQVTM and CDR2 is ANQGSEA. V was shortened by 3 bases and J by 1 base, with 12 bases between the two germline ends. The CDR3 consists of 14 residues. CDR3 DNA: TGCAGCGTTGATGATGCCAGGGAGAACACTGAAGCTTTCTTT. Its protein product is CSVDDARENTEAFF. The full variable domain, with the rest looked up from reference TRBV29-1 and TRBJ1-1, is SAVISQKPSRDICQRGTSLTIQCQVDSQVTMMFWYRQQPGQSLTLIATANQGSEATYESGFVIDKFPISRPNLTFSTLTVSNMSPEDSSIYLCSVDDARENTEAFFGQGTRLTVV.

The CDR3 is CASSLASGPFNEQFF. The DNA of the CDR3 is TGTGCCAGCAGTCTCGCTAGCGGACCTTTCAATGAGCAGTTCTTC. This sequence joins TRBV27 and TRBJ2-1; 7 bases agree with TRBD2. The germline gives CDR1 MNHEY, CDR2 SMNVEV (reference sequence). Trimming at V came to 5 bases and at J to 6 bases, leaving 10 bases not matched to a gene. This CDR3 spans 15 amino acids.

This clone was observed a few times. The J gene is TRBJ1-2, the V gene TRBV12-3 or TRBV12-4; D is perhaps TRBD1 (6 bases). The CDR3 is 12 amino acids. Trimming pared 1 base from V and 13 bases from J, leaving 13 bases between. CDR3 bases: TGTGCCAGCAGTTTAGTACAGGGAGCTCTCACCTTC. Residues: CASSLVQGALTF.

The chain combines TRBV7-9 with TRBJ1-1; no definite D call. The V and J ends lost 5 bases and 1 base respectively, with 11 bases between them. The CDR3 is 14 residues long. Germline assignment: CDR1 SEHNR and CDR2 FQNEAQ (reference sequence). The DNA of the CDR3 is TGTGCCAGCAGCCCTGGAGGGCAGAACACTGAAGCTTTCTTT. It is translated as CASSPGGQNTEAFF.

This clone was detected only a few times. The chain links TRBV19 to TRBJ2-2; 9 bases are a match to TRBD2. The CDR3 consists of 19 residues. With 3 bases clipped from V and 0 bases from J, the junction kept 11 bases outside the gene matches. Germline assignment: CDR1 LNHDA and CDR2 SQIVND (reference sequence). In DNA form, the CDR3 reads TGTGCCAGTAGTATCCGGCTAGCGGGACAAACAGCGAACACCGGGGAGCTGTTTTTT. It encodes CASSIRLAGQTANTGELFF. Full variable domain (rest looked up from reference TRBV19 and TRBJ2-2): DGGITQSPKYLFRKEGQNVTLSCEQNLNHDAMYWYRQDPGQGLRLIYYSQIVNDFQKGDIAEGYSVSREKKESFPLTVTSAQKNPTAFYLCASSIRLAGQTANTGELFFGEGSRLTVL.

This clone has just a few counts. The chain links TRBV16 to TRBJ2-7; 7 bases are a match to TRBD1. CDR1 is KGHSY and CDR2 is FQNENV in the germline V gene. Germline trimming cut 0 bases from V and 3 bases from J; bases unmatched to any gene: 5. This CDR3 region has 15 residues. The CDR3 coding sequence is TGTGCCAGCAGCCAATCTCACAGGGGTGGCTACGAGCAGTACTTC. It codes for CASSQSHRGGYEQYF.

The chain employs TRBV3-1 (or the pseudogene TRBV3-2) and TRBJ1-4; tentatively, D is TRBD1 (5 bases). V was clipped by 7 bases and J by 5 bases, with 17 bases between them. Germline V lookup: CDR1 LGHDT, CDR2 YNNKEL (reference sequence). The CDR3 consists of 15 residues. In nucleotides, the CDR3 is TGTGCCAGCACCCTCCAGGGCGGAAAAAATGAAAAACTGTTTTTT. Translated, it gives CASTLQGGKNEKLFF.

The chain links TRBV29-1 to TRBJ2-1, with 10 bases fitting TRBD2. Unmatched junction bases numbered 7, after V lost 3 bases and J lost 2 bases. Germline CDR1 is SQVTM and CDR2 is ANQGSEA. CDR3 length: 16 amino acids. The CDR3 region has the DNA TGCAGCGTTGACGGGACTAGCGAGTGGGCCTACAATGAGCAGTTCTTC. Its protein is CSVDGTSEWAYNEQFF.

The rearrangement links TRBV7-2 to TRBJ2-7, with unresolved D. The CDR3 contains 16 residues. Trimming stripped 0 bases from V and 2 bases from J, with 14 bases between. Per the germline V gene, CDR1 is SGHTA and CDR2 is FQGNSA. The CDR3 sequence is CASSLAGSGFPYEQYF. The CDR3 nucleotides read TGTGCCAGCAGCTTAGCCGGGTCGGGTTTCCCCTACGAGCAGTACTTC.

The chain has TRBV5-1 and TRBJ2-2; 8 bases are a match to TRBD2. The V gene end was trimmed by 8 bases and the J gene end by 4 bases; junction bases not matched to a gene: 7. The CDR3 spans 14 residues. Germline assignment: CDR1 SGHRS and CDR2 YFSETQ. CDR3 loop: CASRKRERTGELFF. CDR3 nucleotides: TGCGCCAGTCGGAAGCGGGAGCGCACCGGGGAGCTGTTTTTT.

This CDR3 is CATSAPDRGRDEQFF. CDR3 DNA sequence: TGTGCCACCAGTGCGCCTGACAGGGGGCGAGATGAGCAGTTCTTC. V usage is TRBV24-1 and J usage is TRBJ2-1, with 10 bases fitting TRBD1. This CDR3 region has 15 residues. Trimming at V came to 5 bases and at J to 8 bases, leaving 8 bases not matched to a gene. Germline lookup yields CDR1 KGHDR and CDR2 SFDVKD.

This clone came up once. The chain recombines TRBV11-2 with TRBJ2-7, with 8 bases identical to TRBD2. The CDR3 covers 14 residues. V lost 0 bases to trimming and J lost 6 bases; unmatched junction nucleotides: 4. Germline V gene lookup returns CDR1 SGHAT and CDR2 FQNNGV. The chain's CDR3 is CASSLEAGEGEQYF. The CDR3 region has the DNA TGTGCCAGCAGCTTAGAAGCGGGAGAGGGCGAGCAGTACTTC.

The chain is built from TRBV5-1 and TRBJ2-2; tentatively, D is TRBD1 (6 bases). Germline assignment: CDR1 SGHRS and CDR2 YFSETQ. The CDR3 spans 15 residues. V gave up 6 bases and J gave up 4 bases, with 16 bases separating them. DNA of the CDR3: TGCGCCAGCAAGATGGTACAGGGTAGCACCGGGGAGCTGTTTTTT. Amino acid sequence: CASKMVQGSTGELFF.

In this sample, this clone turned up once. The chain couples TRBV7-6 to TRBJ2-7; D is perhaps TRBD2 (8 bases). V gave up 5 bases and J gave up 4 bases, with 15 bases separating them. Germline V gene data show CDR1 as SGHVS and CDR2 as FNYEAQ. CDR3 length: 14 amino acids. CDR3 nucleotides: TGTGCCAGCAGCCGGGGGGGGACAGCTTACGAGCAGTACTTC. Amino acid sequence: CASSRGGTAYEQYF.